The 30 T cell receptor beta chains reported below all come from one sample, sequenced in a study of cytomegalovirus exposure and HLA in healthy donors. With 60 Vbeta and 13 Jbeta primers, the PCR was carried out. Sequencing used immunoSEQ multiplex PCR; TCRdb keeps in-frame clones, though not all of them. The sample holds about 98,000 clones, about 81% seen once. The sequencing sample was made of PBMCs. These receptors all come from a man between 40 and 49 years old in good health and CMV-seronegative.

The chain joins TRBV5-4 to TRBJ2-1, with 10 nucleotides matching TRBD2. This CDR3 is built from 14 residues. With 4 bases clipped from V and 8 bases from J, the junction kept 6 bases outside the gene matches. From germline, CDR1 is SGHNT and CDR2 YYREEE (reference sequence). CDR3 sequence reads: CASSLQSGGDEQFF. DNA for the CDR3: TGTGCCAGCAGCCTACAGAGCGGGGGGGATGAGCAGTTCTTC.

This sequence joins TRBV7-3 and TRBJ2-1, with 12 bases matching TRBD2. The germline V gene encodes CDR1 SGHTA and CDR2 FQGTGA. This CDR3 spans 18 amino acids. V lost 2 bases and J lost 5; bases outside the gene matches: 10. This CDR3 reads CASSLDPLAGGLNNEQFF. CDR3 DNA sequence: TGTGCCAGCAGCTTAGACCCTCTAGCGGGGGGGCTGAACAATGAGCAGTTCTTC.

J is TRBJ2-5 and V is TRBV4-3; a possible D gene is TRBD2 (5 bases). This CDR3 region has 17 residues. Trimming cost V 0 bases and J 4 bases, with 18 bases left between them. The V gene's germline CDR1 is LGHNA and CDR2 YSLEER. CDR3 protein: CASSQDLINEGTETQYF. The CDR3 DNA sequence: TGCGCCAGCAGCCAAGATCTTATAAATGAGGGTACAGAGACCCAGTACTTC.

This clone was observed a single time. The rearrangement uses TRBV4-3 and TRBJ1-2, with 8 bases matching TRBD1. CDR1 and CDR2 (germline): LGHNA, YSLEER. V dropped 3 bases and J dropped 4; count of bases not matched to a gene: 10. This CDR3 comprises 16 residues. The CDR3 loop reads CASSQRGTGLLYGYTF. The DNA for the CDR3 is TGCGCCAGCAGCCAGCGCGGGACAGGACTTCTCTATGGCTACACCTTC.

The chain links TRBV6-1 to TRBJ2-1; 11 bases agree with TRBD2. CDR1 MNHNS and CDR2 SASEGT come from the germline V gene. The CDR3 length is 15 residues. With 5 bases clipped from V and 5 bases from J, the junction kept 5 bases outside the gene matches. This CDR3 reads CASSPLAGGHNEQFF. The CDR3 bases are TGTGCCAGCAGTCCCCTAGCGGGGGGCCACAATGAGCAGTTCTTC.

The chain joins TRBV28 to TRBJ2-5, with 7 bases that match TRBD1. The V gene's germline CDR1 is MDHEN and CDR2 SYDVKM. The CDR3 has 14 residues. V trimming: 6 bases; J trimming: 3 bases; junction bases outside the gene matches: 7. The CDR3 sequence: CASRETGRKETQYF. CDR3 coding DNA: TGTGCCAGCAGGGAGACAGGGCGAAAAGAGACCCAGTACTTC.

V gene TRBV7-2 combines with J gene TRBJ2-7; D perhaps matches TRBD1 (5 bases). V was pared by 1 base and J by 2 bases, with 15 bases between. Germline values: CDR1 SGHTA, CDR2 FQGNSA. The CDR3 length is 16 residues. The CDR3 loop reads CASSLDPGRATYEQYF. Written as DNA, the CDR3 is TGTGCCAGCAGCTTAGATCCGGGCAGGGCCACCTACGAGCAGTACTTC.

The V call is TRBV5-8, the J call TRBJ1-4, with D possibly TRBD1 on 6 matching bases. V was cut by 0 bases and J by 7 bases, with 13 bases left in between. The CDR3 has 15 amino acids. The V gene's germline CDR1 is SGHTS and CDR2 YDEGEE. The CDR3 DNA reads TGTGCCAGCAGCTTGGGGGGGGGCTTAGGTGAAAAACTGTTTTTT. It translates to CASSLGGGLGEKLFF.

The CDR3 is CASKPGQGRNTIYF. CDR3 bases: TGTGCCAGCAAACCCGGACAGGGACGAAACACCATATATTTT. The rearrangement joins TRBV6-5 to TRBJ1-3, with 8 nucleotides matching TRBD1. Per germline, CDR1 MNHEY and CDR2 SVGAGI. Losses at the gene ends were 7 bases for V and 5 bases for J; bases not matched to a gene: 7. This CDR3 is 14 amino acids long.

V gene TRBV19 combines with J gene TRBJ2-7; TRBD1 is a possible D gene (5 bases). V lost 6 bases, J lost 3 bases, and 12 bases lay in between. CDR3 length: 13 residues. Germline assignment: CDR1 LNHDA and CDR2 SQIVND (reference sequence). CDR3 protein: CASRKTASYEQYF. The DNA of the CDR3 is TGTGCCAGTAGGAAGACAGCTAGCTACGAGCAGTACTTC.

V usage is TRBV30 and J usage is TRBJ2-7; D remains unclear. Trimming stripped 0 bases from V and 0 bases from J, with 15 bases between. The germline gives CDR1 GTSNPN, CDR2 SVGIG (reference sequence). This CDR3 is 16 amino acids long. CDR3 DNA: TGTGCCTGGAGTGTACTCGGCGATCCTAGCTCCTACGAGCAGTACTTC. Translation: CAWSVLGDPSSYEQYF.

The CDR3 spells CAWSVSQPGGKLFF. CDR3 DNA sequence: TGTGCCTGGAGTGTTTCGCAACCGGGAGGGAAACTGTTTTTT. This chain joins TRBV30 and TRBJ1-4; no reliable D call. The CDR3 length is 14 residues. V gave up 0 bases and J gave up 11 bases, with 16 bases separating them. Germline CDR1 GTSNPN, CDR2 SVGIG (reference sequence).

This rearrangement joins TRBV7-9 to TRBJ2-2; D is ambiguous. The CDR3 is made up of 13 amino acids. Trimming took off 7 bases at V and 5 bases at J, with 11 bases between the two ends. From germline, CDR1 is SEHNR and CDR2 FQNEAQ (reference sequence). The CDR3 DNA follows: TGTGCCAGCACTCCGGGTGGAACCGGGGAGCTGTTTTTT. Amino acids: CASTPGGTGELFF.

This clone has only a few counts. The J gene is TRBJ2-2, the V gene TRBV6-1; D may be TRBD1 (5 bases). The CDR3 totals 15 residues. Trimming left V 2 bases short and J 6 bases short, with 13 bases between. The V gene's germline CDR1 is MNHNS and CDR2 SASEGT. CDR3 DNA: TGTGCCAGCAGTGAAACGATAGGGGTTCCCGGGGAGCTGTTTTTT. This encodes CASSETIGVPGELFF.

The V gene is TRBV29-1, the J gene TRBJ1-1, with 7 nucleotides matching TRBD1. Per the germline V gene, CDR1 is SQVTM and CDR2 is ANQGSEA. CDR3 length: 11 residues. With 4 bases clipped from V and 6 bases from J, the junction kept 2 bases outside the gene matches. The CDR3 DNA sequence: TGCAGCGTTGTAACAGGGGCTGAAGCTTTCTTT. Residues: CSVVTGAEAFF.

This clone came up a few times. This rearrangement joins TRBV4-1 to TRBJ1-1; 8 bases map to TRBD1. V was pared by 3 bases and J by 1 base, with 4 bases of the junction left unmatched. CDR1 is MGHRA and CDR2 is YSYEKL in the germline V gene. CDR3 size: 15 residues. In DNA form, the CDR3 reads TGCGCCAGCAGCCAGGCAGGGGGCGCGAACACTGAAGCTTTCTTT. It specifies CASSQAGGANTEAFF.

J is TRBJ1-5 and V is TRBV15; perhaps TRBD1 as D (5 bases). CDR1 and CDR2 (germline): LNHNV, YYDKDF (reference sequence). V was shortened by 2 bases and J by 7 bases, with 12 bases between the two germline ends. The CDR3 spans 14 residues. CDR3 sequence reads: CATSRMGHRQPQHF. The CDR3 DNA follows: TGTGCCACCAGCAGAATGGGGCACCGGCAGCCCCAGCATTTT. Variable domain in full (rest from reference TRBV15 and TRBJ1-5): DAMVIQNPRYQVTQFGKPVTLSCSQTLNHNVMYWYQQKSSQAPKLLFHYYDKDFNNEADTPDNFQSRRPNTSFCFLDIRSPGLGDTAMYLCATSRMGHRQPQHFGDGTRLSIL.

The V and J genes are TRBV7-6 and TRBJ1-6, with TRBD1 as a possible D gene (6 bases). Germline values: CDR1 SGHVS, CDR2 FNYEAQ. The CDR3 totals 12 residues. V was pared by 5 bases and J by 7 bases, with 6 bases between. The CDR3 here is CASSTGNSPLHF. In DNA form, the CDR3 reads TGTGCCAGCAGCACAGGGAATTCACCCCTCCACTTT.

The chain recombines TRBV6-5 with TRBJ1-6, with TRBD1 as a possible D gene (5 bases). CDR1 MNHEY and CDR2 SVGAGI come from the germline V gene. This CDR3 contains 15 residues. Trimming left V 6 bases short and J 7 bases short, with 16 bases between. The CDR3 region has the DNA TGTGCCAGCAGGCCCACGGGACTGCTAAATTCACCCCTCCACTTT. Translated, it gives CASRPTGLLNSPLHF.

In the case of this clone: A junction boundary mismatches the germline segment, possibly from a read error. CDR3 sequence: CSSSLDPDEQYF. For the CDR3, the DNA is TGTTCCAGCAGCTTAGACCCGGACGAGCAGTACTTC. The chain joins TRBV7-9 to TRBJ2-7, with D unresolved. The CDR3 extends over 12 amino acids. The V gene's germline CDR1 is SEHNR and CDR2 FQNEAQ (reference sequence).

The chain employs TRBV2 and TRBJ2-1; 7 bases map to TRBD2. Germline V CDR1 and CDR2: SNHLY, FYNNEI. The CDR3 is 15 amino acids. With 6 bases clipped from V and 3 bases from J, the junction kept 8 bases outside the gene matches. CDR3: CASRYIGGIYNEQFF. CDR3 bases: TGTGCCAGCAGATACATCGGGGGGATCTACAATGAGCAGTTCTTC.

V and J are TRBV5-6 and TRBJ1-3; the D is unclear. CDR3 size: 16 residues. V lost 3 bases and J 0 bases, leaving 13 bases between the germline ends. The germline CDR1 and CDR2 sequences are SGHDT and YYEEEE. This chain's CDR3 is CASSSFRTSSGNTIYF. In DNA form, the CDR3 reads TGTGCCAGCAGCTCCTTCAGAACCAGCTCTGGAAACACCATATATTTT. The full variable domain, its missing parts supplied by reference TRBV5-6 and TRBJ1-3, is DAGVTQSPTHLIKTRGQQVTLRCSPKSGHDTVSWYQQALGQGPQFIFQYYEEEERQRGNFPDRFSGHQFPNYSSELNVNALLLGDSALYLCASSSFRTSSGNTIYFGEGSWLTVV.

The chain combines TRBV4-3 with TRBJ2-2, with 8 bases identical to TRBD1. This CDR3 contains 14 residues. V lost 7 bases to trimming and J lost 2 bases; unmatched junction nucleotides: 3. Germline loops: CDR1 LGHNA, CDR2 YSLEER. Here the CDR3 reads CASTRGPNTGELFF. For the CDR3, the DNA is TGCGCCAGCACCAGGGGGCCTAACACCGGGGAGCTGTTTTTT.

Turning to this clone: This specimen includes other DNA sequences encoding the same CDR3. The CDR3 protein is CASSEDRGDTEAFF. CDR3 DNA sequence: TGTGCCAGCAGTGAAGACAGGGGAGACACTGAAGCTTTCTTT. The rearrangement joins TRBV6-1 to TRBJ1-1; 7 nucleotides align to TRBD1. The CDR3 totals 14 residues. Germline-derived CDR1 and CDR2 are MNHNS and SASEGT. J gave up 3 bases and V 1 base, and 2 bases lay outside the gene matches.

The V gene is TRBV7-2, the J gene TRBJ2-7; 7 positions match TRBD2. Germline V gives CDR1 SGHTA, CDR2 FQGNSA. The CDR3 has 16 amino acids. V dropped 5 bases and J dropped 3; count of bases not matched to a gene: 13. CDR3 DNA: TGTGCCAGCAGCGAAAACGTAGTGGGGGGGAGCTACGAGCAGTACTTC. This translates into CASSENVVGGSYEQYF.

The chain joins TRBV7-3 to TRBJ1-5, with TRBD1 matching over 9 bases. V was pared by 4 bases and J by 6 bases, with 1 base of the junction left unmatched. Germline CDR1 is SGHTA and CDR2 is FQGTGA. The CDR3 extends over 13 amino acids. The DNA for the CDR3 is TGTGCCAGCAGCTGGGACAGGGCTCAGCCCCAGCATTTT. Protein: CASSWDRAQPQHF.

The J gene is TRBJ1-5, the V gene TRBV13; D perhaps matches TRBD1 (6 bases). Per germline, CDR1 PRHDT and CDR2 FYEKMQ (reference sequence). V was cut by 5 bases and J by 5 bases, with 10 bases left in between. This CDR3 region has 13 residues. For the CDR3, the DNA is TGTGCCAGCAGCCGGTCAGGGGATCAGCCCCAGCATTTT. Its translation is CASSRSGDQPQHF.

The rearrangement uses TRBV4-3 and TRBJ1-4; tentative D call: TRBD1 (5 bases). The CDR3 totals 16 residues. V gave up 0 bases and J gave up 3 bases, with 11 bases separating them. In germline, CDR1 is LGHNA, CDR2 YSLEER. The CDR3 loop reads CASSQEWGDPNEKLFF. CDR3 nucleotides: TGCGCCAGCAGCCAAGAATGGGGGGACCCTAATGAAAAACTGTTTTTT.

The J gene is TRBJ2-1, the V gene TRBV2, with TRBD1 identical over 11 bases. This CDR3 has 16 amino acids. Germline trimming cut 6 bases from V and 12 bases from J; bases unmatched to any gene: 16. Per the germline V gene, CDR1 is SNHLY and CDR2 is FYNNEI. CDR3 protein: CASRDRGGTGGSGQFF. The DNA of the CDR3 is TGTGCCAGCAGGGACCGTGGGGGGACAGGGGGTAGCGGGCAGTTCTTC.

This clone turned up a few times. The V call is TRBV4-1, the J call TRBJ2-2, with D possibly being TRBD2 (6 bases). The CDR3 extends over 17 amino acids. Germline CDR1 reads MGHRA; CDR2 reads YSYEKL. The ends were cut back, 0 bases at V and 1 base at J, with 12 bases in the middle. CDR3 sequence reads: CASSQEAAGKNTGELFF. As DNA, the CDR3 is TGCGCCAGCAGCCAAGAAGCAGCGGGCAAGAACACCGGGGAGCTGTTTTTT.